The next 20 T cell receptor beta chains were all read from a single sample in a study of shared clonotypes between healthy human individuals. This table comes from immunoSEQ multiplex PCR, and its TCRdb copy is limited to in-frame clones, with some not included. There are more than 1.2 million clones in the sample; just under 99% occur only once, and about 0.34% lies in the top ten. Sequencing was performed on naive CD4+ T cells sorted from blood. The subset denotes: CD45RA+ positively selected. These receptors were taken from a man aged 25 to 40 in good health.

The V and J genes are TRBV2 and TRBJ1-1; D uncertain. V lost 6 bases and J lost 3, with 11 bases in between. CDR3 length: 13 amino acids. The germline CDR1 and CDR2 sequences are SNHLY and FYNNEI. Here the CDR3 reads CASRQEQDTEAFF. CDR3 coding DNA: TGTGCCAGCAGGCAAGAGCAGGACACTGAAGCTTTCTTT.

The chain recombines TRBV19 with TRBJ2-7; TRBD2 matches at 11 bases. The CDR3 runs to 16 residues. V lost 5 bases, J lost 3 bases, and 9 bases stayed unmatched. Looked up from germline, CDR1 is LNHDA and CDR2 is SQIVND (reference sequence). Here the CDR3 DNA reads TGTGCCAGTAGTCCCGCCGGGCTAGCGGGAGGCTACGAGCAGTACTTC. Protein sequence: CASSPAGLAGGYEQYF.

The chain has TRBV7-9 and TRBJ1-5; no reliable D call. This CDR3 spans 12 amino acids. Per germline, CDR1 SEHNR and CDR2 FQNEAQ (reference sequence). Trimming shortened V by 3 bases and J by 6 bases, and 6 bases separated the two germline ends. The chain's CDR3 is CASSFGPQPQHF. CDR3 nucleotides: TGTGCCAGCAGCTTTGGACCTCAGCCCCAGCATTTT.

This chain links TRBV10-3 with TRBJ2-1; 8 positions agree with TRBD1. J lost 7 bases, V lost 2 bases, and 16 bases had no gene match. CDR1 and CDR2 (germline): ENHRY, SYGVKD. This CDR3 is built from 18 residues. CDR3 nucleotides: TGTGCCATCAGTGAGCTGCCCCGGACAGGGCAGCAGGATAATGAGCAGTTCTTC. Translated, it gives CAISELPRTGQQDNEQFF.

The gene calls are TRBV5-8 and TRBJ2-4; D is unclear. In germline, CDR1 is SGHTS, CDR2 YDEGEE. V lost 4 bases to trimming and J lost 4 bases, with 6 bases between them. The CDR3 spans 12 residues. The CDR3 DNA reads as TGTGCCAGCAGCAGGAATAAAAACATTCAGTACTTC. Translation: CASSRNKNIQYF. The full variable domain, completed using reference TRBV5-8 and TRBJ2-4, is EAGVTQSPTHLIKTRGQQATLRCSPISGHTSVYWYQQALGLGLQFLLWYDEGEERNRGNFPPRFSGRQFPNYSSELNVNALELEDSALYLCASSRNKNIQYFGAGTRLSVL.

CDR3 residues: CASRLESGRYTDTQYF. The CDR3 DNA sequence: TGCGCCAGCAGGCTAGAAAGCGGGAGGTACACAGATACGCAGTATTTT. V and J are TRBV5-1 and TRBJ2-3, with 9 bases fitting TRBD2. The CDR3 has 16 amino acids. Trimming took 5 bases from V and 2 from J; bases not matched to a gene: 9. Germline lookup yields CDR1 SGHRS and CDR2 YFSETQ.

This chain connects TRBV19 to TRBJ1-1; perhaps TRBD1 as D (5 bases). The V end lost 4 bases, the J end lost 4 bases, and 16 bases lay between the germline ends. Germline loops: CDR1 LNHDA, CDR2 SQIVND (reference sequence). The CDR3 spans 15 residues. CDR3 DNA: TGTGCCAGTAGTACCGGGTGGCAGGGTTCCACTGAAGCTTTCTTT. Translated, it gives CASSTGWQGSTEAFF.

The chain joins TRBV5-4 to TRBJ2-3, with a possible D match to TRBD2 (5 bases). The V end lost 2 bases, the J end lost 2 bases, and 12 bases lay between the germline ends. Looked up from germline, CDR1 is SGHNT and CDR2 is YYREEE (reference sequence). The length of the CDR3 is 15 residues. The CDR3 loop reads CASSFTASITDTQYF. Here the CDR3 DNA reads TGTGCCAGCAGCTTCACGGCTAGCATCACAGATACGCAGTATTTT.

This chain joins TRBV6-6 and TRBJ2-2; 9 bases map to TRBD1. In germline, CDR1 is MNHNY, CDR2 SVGAGI (reference sequence). The V segment lost 5 bases and the J segment 0 bases; nucleotides outside the gene matches: 4. This CDR3 region has 16 residues. CDR3 protein: CASSLTGGANTGELFF. The CDR3 DNA follows: TGTGCCAGCAGTCTGACAGGGGGAGCGAACACCGGGGAGCTGTTTTTT.

The chain carries TRBV7-2 and TRBJ1-1; 11 bases are a match to TRBD1. CDR3 length: 14 residues. Germline assignment: CDR1 SGHTA and CDR2 FQGNSA. The V segment lost 4 bases and the J segment 4 bases; nucleotides outside the gene matches: 2. CDR3 DNA: TGTGCCAGCAGCTCAGGACAGGGGGCCACTGAAGCTTTCTTT. Its protein is CASSSGQGATEAFF.

The rearrangement joins TRBV7-6 to TRBJ1-1; D is perhaps TRBD1 (6 bases). Germline V lookup: CDR1 SGHVS, CDR2 FNYEAQ. V lost 5 bases and J lost 4, with 14 bases in between. The CDR3 sequence is 14 residues long. CDR3 sequence reads: CASSRGGTGTEAFF. In nucleotides, the CDR3 is TGTGCCAGCAGCCGAGGGGGGACGGGCACTGAAGCTTTCTTT.

The chain combines TRBV7-9 with TRBJ1-2; D ambiguous. V was pared by 5 bases and J by 8 bases, with 15 bases between. Germline V gives CDR1 SEHNR, CDR2 FQNEAQ (reference sequence). The CDR3 length is 13 residues. CDR3 DNA sequence: TGTGCCAGCAGCCCTTCGGGCGGTAGGGGCTACACCTTC. It translates to CASSPSGGRGYTF.

The chain couples TRBV7-8 to TRBJ2-1, with 9 bases aligning to TRBD2. Trimming removed 7 bases from V and 13 bases from J; junction bases left unmatched: 14. The CDR3 sequence is 14 residues long. Looked up from germline, CDR1 is SGHVS and CDR2 is FQNEAQ. CDR3 coding DNA: TGTGCCAGCACCAACTGGAACGTTAGCGGGAGTCAGTTCTTC. Protein product: CASTNWNVSGSQFF.

The V gene is TRBV30, the J gene TRBJ2-3; TRBD2 matches at 7 bases. After removal of 0 bases from V and 0 bases from J, the junction contained 3 bases not matched to a gene. This CDR3 comprises 15 residues. The germline gives CDR1 GTSNPN, CDR2 SVGIG (reference sequence). CDR3 coding DNA: TGTGCCTGGAGTGTACCTAGCGGAAGCACAGATACGCAGTATTTT. It specifies CAWSVPSGSTDTQYF. The whole variable domain, filled in from reference TRBV30 and TRBJ2-3, reads SQTIHQWPATLVQPVGSPLSLECTVEGTSNPNLYWYRQAAGRGLQLLFYSVGIGQISSEVPQNLSASRPQDRQFILSSKKLLLSDSGFYLCAWSVPSGSTDTQYFGPGTRLTVL.

The V call is TRBV5-5, the J call TRBJ2-1; a weak D match, TRBD2 (5 bases). V dropped 2 bases and J dropped 5 bases, with 11 bases sitting between them. This CDR3 is 14 amino acids long. Germline-derived CDR1 and CDR2 are SGHKS and YYEKEE (reference sequence). The CDR3 region is CASSFPGSNNEQFF. For the CDR3, the DNA is TGTGCCAGCAGCTTCCCGGGGAGTAACAATGAGCAGTTCTTC.

The rearrangement links TRBV28 to TRBJ2-7, with 7 nucleotides matching TRBD2. The CDR3 sequence is 15 residues long. The germline gives CDR1 MDHEN, CDR2 SYDVKM. The V and J ends lost 9 bases and 2 bases, in that order; junction bases with no gene match: 13. The CDR3 here is CASTSWGGGTYEQYF. DNA of the CDR3: TGTGCCAGTACCTCCTGGGGGGGAGGCACCTACGAGCAGTACTTC.

The chain has TRBV15 and TRBJ2-5; 9 bases agree with TRBD1. Trimming at V came to 3 bases and at J to 5 bases, leaving 7 bases not matched to a gene. This CDR3 has 15 residues. Germline CDR1 and CDR2: LNHNV and YYDKDF (reference sequence). The CDR3 coding sequence is TGTGCCACCAGCAGGCCGGACAGGGGCCAGGAGACCCAGTACTTC. Translation: CATSRPDRGQETQYF.

This rearrangement joins TRBV5-1 to TRBJ2-3, with D perhaps given as TRBD1 or TRBD2 (5 bases each). There are 15 residues in the CDR3. Trimming left V 4 bases short and J 2 bases short, with 14 bases between. Germline values: CDR1 SGHRS, CDR2 YFSETQ. CDR3 amino acids: CASSPPSGTTDTQYF. The CDR3 nucleotides read TGCGCCAGCAGCCCGCCCTCGGGGACCACAGATACGCAGTATTTT. The full variable domain, its missing parts supplied by reference TRBV5-1 and TRBJ2-3, is KAGVTQTPRYLIKTRGQQVTLSCSPISGHRSVSWYQQTPGQGLQFLFEYFSETQRNKGNFPGRFSGRQFSNSRSEMNVSTLELGDSALYLCASSPPSGTTDTQYFGPGTRLTVL.

The V gene is TRBV5-1, the J gene TRBJ2-2; the match to TRBD2 covers 11 bases. V lost 0 bases to trimming and J lost 5 bases; unmatched junction nucleotides: 3. The CDR3 spans 16 residues. Germline CDR1 reads SGHRS; CDR2 reads YFSETQ. The CDR3 DNA follows: TGCGCCAGCAGCTTGGATCTAGCGGGAGGAACCGGGGAGCTGTTTTTT. It specifies CASSLDLAGGTGELFF. Combining the CDR3 with reference TRBV5-1 and TRBJ2-2 gives the whole variable domain KAGVTQTPRYLIKTRGQQVTLSCSPISGHRSVSWYQQTPGQGLQFLFEYFSETQRNKGNFPGRFSGRQFSNSRSEMNVSTLELGDSALYLCASSLDLAGGTGELFFGEGSRLTVL.

This chain links TRBV5-6 with TRBJ2-5; a possible D gene is TRBD2 (6 bases). Germline V gene data show CDR1 as SGHDT and CDR2 as YYEEEE. Deletions cut 4 bases from V and 5 bases from J, with 18 bases between. This CDR3 is built from 15 residues. The chain's CDR3 is CASSPRGGWSETQYF. The CDR3 bases are TGTGCCAGCAGCCCCCGAGGAGGGTGGAGCGAGACCCAGTACTTC.